This T cell receptor beta chain was recovered during a study of cytomegalovirus exposure and HLA in healthy donors. Across the whole study: Drawn from HLA-typed donors, tens of millions of unique TCRs were held in an early data release.

Use of 60 Vbeta and 13 Jbeta primers characterized the PCR. TCRdb's copy holds only in-frame clones and misses some; the assay was immunoSEQ multiplex PCR. This table has 100,000 to 140,000 clones, 70% to 85% appearing once. Losses at the gene ends were 5 bases for V and 6 bases for J; bases not matched to a gene: 4. The CDR3 extends over 13 amino acids. Germline loops: CDR1 LNHDA, CDR2 SQIVND (reference sequence). The chain has TRBV19 and TRBJ1-2; TRBD1 aligns across 9 bases. Sequencing used PBMCs. The sequence derives from a male donor in good health and CMV-seronegative. The CDR3 here is CASSLRTGDGYTF. Here the CDR3 DNA reads TGTGCCAGTAGTCTAAGGACAGGGGATGGCTACACCTTC. Filled out from reference TRBV19 and TRBJ1-2, the complete variable domain reads DGGITQSPKYLFRKEGQNVTLSCEQNLNHDAMYWYRQDPGQGLRLIYYSQIVNDFQKGDIAEGYSVSREKKESFPLTVTSAQKNPTAFYLCASSLRTGDGYTFGSGTRLTVV.